The next 27 T cell receptor beta chains were all read from a single sample in a study of blood T cell repertoires in COVID-19 (TCRdb year 2020). The library was obtained by the immunoSEQ multiplex PCR assay. Entries here come from immuneACCESS through TCRdb and include only in-frame sequences with V and J called. Some clones fail to appear in such tables; in the studies checked, an unresolved V gene covers under half of the shortfall, and the cause of the remainder is unknown. Here the sample has roughly 120,000 clones; approximately 90% occur a single time. The ten largest clones capture approximately 3.4% of the sample. The material sequenced was peripheral blood. The receptors originated from a woman in her forties or fifties with acute or convalescent COVID-19.

This chain uses TRBV19 with TRBJ2-5, with a tentative D call TRBD2 (6 bases). Trimming stripped 7 bases from V and 5 bases from J, with 17 bases between. Germline CDR1 is LNHDA and CDR2 is SQIVND (reference sequence). This CDR3 comprises 14 residues. CDR3: CASTGTLRWETQYF. The CDR3 region has the DNA TGTGCCAGTACCGGGACTCTCCGGTGGGAGACCCAGTACTTC.

The chain recombines TRBV4-1 with TRBJ2-5; 7 positions match TRBD1. J lost 0 bases, V lost 4 bases, and 5 bases had no gene match. This CDR3 has 15 amino acids. The germline V gene encodes CDR1 MGHRA and CDR2 YSYEKL. CDR3 region: CASSLSGGDQETQYF. The CDR3 coding sequence is TGCGCCAGCAGCCTCTCAGGGGGAGACCAAGAGACCCAGTACTTC.

This chain links TRBV11-2 with TRBJ2-3; D unclear. V was cut by 1 base and J by 7 bases, with 18 bases left in between. This CDR3 comprises 16 residues. Germline V gene data show CDR1 as SGHAT and CDR2 as FQNNGV. CDR3 nucleotide sequence: TGTGCCAGCAGCTTAGGCCCGCTCCCTCGGTCGTATACGCAGTATTTT. It encodes CASSLGPLPRSYTQYF.

The V call is TRBV28, the J call TRBJ2-5; D is uncertain. Trimming removed 7 bases from V and 0 bases from J, with 12 bases in between. CDR1 is MDHEN, CDR2 SYDVKM, per germline. CDR3 length: 14 amino acids. CDR3 sequence (DNA): TGTGCCAGCAAACGCGCAGGAAACCAAGAGACCCAGTACTTC. This sequence encodes CASKRAGNQETQYF.

This sequence joins TRBV3-1 (or the pseudogene TRBV3-2) and TRBJ2-1; 10 bases are shared with TRBD1. CDR1 is LGHDT, CDR2 YNNKEL, per germline (reference sequence). The CDR3 has 19 residues. J lost 2 bases, V lost 4 bases, and 14 bases had no gene match. This chain's CDR3 is CASSPSLGLGTGAYNEQFF. In nucleotides, the CDR3 is TGTGCCAGCAGCCCCTCCCTAGGGCTAGGGACAGGGGCCTACAATGAGCAGTTCTTC.

The J gene is TRBJ2-7, the V gene TRBV6-5; no firm D call. The germline V gene encodes CDR1 MNHEY and CDR2 SVGAGI. The V end was cut by 6 bases, the J end by 2 bases, with 14 bases between. This CDR3 has 14 amino acids. Here the CDR3 DNA reads TGTGCCAGCAGCAACCCCAGGTTCCCCTACGAGCAGTACTTC. Translated: CASSNPRFPYEQYF.

The V gene is TRBV6-5, the J gene TRBJ2-3, with D possibly matching TRBD2 (7 bases). Trimming pared 6 bases from V and 2 bases from J, leaving 15 bases between. The CDR3 contains 15 residues. Germline CDR1 reads MNHEY; CDR2 reads SVGAGI. The CDR3 reads CASRVAGAPTDTQYF. The CDR3 region has the DNA TGTGCCAGCAGGGTGGCGGGGGCCCCCACAGATACGCAGTATTTT.

The gene calls are TRBV2 and TRBJ2-7, with D hard to call. CDR1 and CDR2 from the germline V gene are SNHLY and FYNNEI. Between the trimmed V and J ends, which lost 7 bases and 2 bases, there was a span of 9 bases. The CDR3 loop spans 12 amino acids. Written as DNA, the CDR3 is TGTGCCAGCACGAAAAGCCCCTACGAGCAGTACTTC. Its translation is CASTKSPYEQYF.

This clone was counted ten times or more. CDR3 bases: TGTGCCTGGAAGATGGGGGGGAGTAAGAGCTCTGGAAACACCATATATTTT. This translates into CAWKMGGSKSSGNTIYF. V gene TRBV30 combines with J gene TRBJ1-3, with a possible D match to TRBD1 (5 bases). The V and J ends lost 4 bases and 0 bases respectively, with 19 bases between them. The CDR3 is 17 amino acids. CDR1 and CDR2 (germline): GTSNPN, SVGIG (reference sequence). The full variable domain, its missing parts supplied by reference TRBV30 and TRBJ1-3, is SQTIHQWPATLVQPVGSPLSLECTVEGTSNPNLYWYRQAAGRGLQLLFYSVGIGQISSEVPQNLSASRPQDRQFILSSKKLLLSDSGFYLCAWKMGGSKSSGNTIYFGEGSWLTVV.

The chain carries TRBV28 and TRBJ2-5; 14 nucleotides line up with TRBD2. Unmatched junction bases numbered 5, after V lost 4 bases and J lost 1 base. CDR1 is MDHEN, CDR2 SYDVKM, per germline. The CDR3 is made up of 17 amino acids. CDR3 loop: CASSSGTSGSFQETQYF. In DNA, the CDR3 is TGTGCCAGCAGTTCGGGGACTAGCGGGAGTTTCCAAGAGACCCAGTACTTC.

The rearrangement uses TRBV12-3 or TRBV12-4 and TRBJ1-2, with D perhaps matching TRBD1 (6 bases). The germline V and J ends were trimmed by 3 bases and 7 bases, with 9 bases remaining between them. The CDR3 runs 12 residues. CDR3: CASSFARGGYTF. The CDR3, as DNA: TGTGCCAGCAGTTTCGCCAGGGGTGGCTACACCTTC.

This chain links TRBV7-9 with TRBJ2-3; 12 bases align to TRBD2. This CDR3 is 15 amino acids long. Trimming cost V 8 bases and J 5 bases; bases outside gene matches: 8. Germline lookup yields CDR1 SEHNR and CDR2 FQNEAQ (reference sequence). The CDR3 loop reads CASWRLAGAGDTQYF. In nucleotides, the CDR3 is TGTGCCAGCTGGAGACTAGCGGGAGCGGGAGATACGCAGTATTTT.

The chain employs TRBV3-1 (or the pseudogene TRBV3-2) and TRBJ2-6; D possibly corresponds to TRBD2 (5 bases). The CDR3 sequence is 17 residues long. The ends were cut back, 3 bases at V and 1 base at J, with 13 bases in the middle. The germline gives CDR1 LGHDT, CDR2 YNNKEL (reference sequence). The CDR3 spells CASSHTSSGSGANVLTF. The CDR3 DNA is TGTGCCAGCAGCCACACTAGTAGTGGGTCTGGGGCCAACGTCCTGACTTTC.

V is TRBV5-6 and J is TRBJ1-1; D ambiguous. CDR3 length: 15 residues. Trimming left V 1 base short and J 5 bases short, with 15 bases between. CDR1 and CDR2 (germline): SGHDT, YYEEEE. CDR3 residues: CASSLFAGPGTEAFF. The CDR3 bases are TGTGCCAGCAGCTTGTTCGCGGGCCCCGGAACTGAAGCTTTCTTT.

This chain joins TRBV5-8 and TRBJ2-5; D is undetermined. Trimming cost V 1 base and J 1 base, with 5 bases left between them. The CDR3 totals 13 residues. Germline-derived CDR1 and CDR2 are SGHTS and YDEGEE. CDR3 nucleotides: TGTGCCAGCAGCTTGTTAGCCCAAGAGACCCAGTACTTC. This codes for CASSLLAQETQYF.

The V gene is TRBV19, the J gene TRBJ2-7; 9 bases fit TRBD1. This CDR3 spans 16 amino acids. Per the germline V gene, CDR1 is LNHDA and CDR2 is SQIVND (reference sequence). Germline trimming cut 5 bases from V and 1 base from J; bases unmatched to any gene: 9. This CDR3 is CASSVNRDRVSYEQYF. The CDR3 nucleotides read TGTGCCAGTAGTGTGAATAGGGACAGGGTGTCCTACGAGCAGTACTTC.

The V and J genes are TRBV5-6 and TRBJ2-7, with a weak D call TRBD1 (5 bases). Trimming stripped 4 bases from V and 3 bases from J, with 11 bases between. Germline CDR1 and CDR2: SGHDT and YYEEEE. This CDR3 is 13 amino acids long. CDR3 in amino acids: CASSVGPGYEQYF. Here the CDR3 DNA reads TGTGCCAGCAGCGTGGGGCCAGGCTACGAGCAGTACTTC.

J is TRBJ1-2 and V is TRBV4-2; D unclear. The V end was cut by 0 bases, the J end by 7 bases, with 15 bases between. The CDR3 sequence is 15 residues long. Germline-derived CDR1 and CDR2 are LGHNA and YNFKEQ. CDR3 residues: CASSQDLRQVGGYTF. The CDR3, as DNA: TGTGCCAGCAGCCAAGATTTAAGGCAGGTGGGTGGCTACACCTTC.

The V call is TRBV5-8, the J call TRBJ2-1; D possibly corresponds to TRBD2 (7 bases). V gave up 3 bases and J gave up 8 bases, with 15 bases separating them. Looked up from germline, CDR1 is SGHTS and CDR2 is YDEGEE. The CDR3 covers 14 residues. In nucleotides, the CDR3 is TGTGCCAGCAGCTCTCCAAGGGGGGGTGATGAGCAGTTCTTC. This codes for CASSSPRGGDEQFF.

The chain carries TRBV10-3 and TRBJ2-7; 7 nucleotides line up with TRBD1. In germline, CDR1 is ENHRY, CDR2 SYGVKD. V lost 9 bases and J lost 6; bases outside the gene matches: 11. The CDR3 totals 13 residues. The CDR3 DNA follows: TGTGCCATACGACAGGGCAAAGAACGCGAGCAGTACTTC. Translation gives CAIRQGKEREQYF.

Only a few counts were recorded for this clone. The chain joins TRBV5-8 to TRBJ2-2; a possible D gene is TRBD1 (6 bases). Germline loops: CDR1 SGHTS, CDR2 YDEGEE. V was trimmed by 5 bases and J by 0 bases, leaving 11 bases between them. The CDR3 loop spans 15 amino acids. The CDR3 bases are TGTGCCAGCAGACCGACAGGTCCGAACACCGGGGAGCTGTTTTTT. Translating it yields CASRPTGPNTGELFF. Drawing the rest from reference TRBV5-8 and TRBJ2-2, the complete variable domain is EAGVTQSPTHLIKTRGQQATLRCSPISGHTSVYWYQQALGLGLQFLLWYDEGEERNRGNFPPRFSGRQFPNYSSELNVNALELEDSALYLCASRPTGPNTGELFFGEGSRLTVL.

This clone appeared once. This chain connects TRBV6-1 to TRBJ1-1; 8 bases map to TRBD1. The J segment lost 0 bases and the V segment lost 1 base, leaving 7 bases of the junction unmatched. The germline V gene has CDR1 MNHNS and CDR2 SASEGT. CDR3 length equals 17 residues. DNA of the CDR3: TGTGCCAGCAGTGAAGTAGGACAGGGAGTTCTGAACACTGAAGCTTTCTTT. This translates into CASSEVGQGVLNTEAFF.

The CDR3 region has the DNA TGCGCCAGCAGCTCCGGGACAGGGGACTATGGCTACACCTTC. Residues: CASSSGTGDYGYTF. The rearrangement joins TRBV5-1 to TRBJ1-2, with 10 positions matching TRBD1. Germline lookup yields CDR1 SGHRS and CDR2 YFSETQ. CDR3 length: 14 amino acids. V gave up 3 bases and J gave up 3 bases; unmatched junction bases: 2.

J is TRBJ2-3 and V is TRBV19, with TRBD2 identical over 9 bases. The germline V gene has CDR1 LNHDA and CDR2 SQIVND (reference sequence). This CDR3 is built from 15 residues. J gave up 6 bases and V 5 bases, and 9 bases lay outside the gene matches. The CDR3 coding sequence is TGTGCCAGTAGTCGGTGGACTAGCGCTGGGGATACGCAGTATTTT. Amino acid sequence: CASSRWTSAGDTQYF.

This clone was observed a single time. The V gene is TRBV18, the J gene TRBJ2-5; D remains ambiguous. Germline values: CDR1 KGHSH, CDR2 LQKENI. Trimming removed 2 bases at V and 3 bases at J, with 16 bases between. The CDR3 is 16 amino acids. CDR3 sequence: CASSPLKGGTKETQYF. The DNA of the CDR3 is TGTGCCAGCTCACCATTGAAAGGTGGCACTAAAGAGACCCAGTACTTC.

The rearrangement links TRBV5-1 to TRBJ2-7; the D gene is possibly TRBD1 (6 bases). Germline loops: CDR1 SGHRS, CDR2 YFSETQ. V dropped 4 bases and J dropped 0 bases, with 14 bases sitting between them. CDR3 length: 15 amino acids. The CDR3 is CASSPVVGGSYEQYF. CDR3 DNA sequence: TGCGCCAGCAGCCCCGTTGTAGGGGGCTCCTACGAGCAGTACTTC.

This chain joins TRBV6-5 and TRBJ1-6; 10 nucleotides match TRBD1. The ends lost 10 bases at V and 8 bases at J; junction bases unmatched: 8. The V gene's germline CDR1 is MNHEY and CDR2 SVGAGI. The CDR3 loop spans 14 amino acids. The CDR3 spells CATHRTGGDSPLHF. The CDR3 coding sequence is TGTGCCACCCATCGGACAGGGGGGGATTCACCCCTCCACTTT.